The T cell receptor beta chain under discussion was sequenced for a study of a mutant IDH1 vaccine in newly diagnosed glioma. Across the study: Treated patients had a mean age of roughly 39 years and a 62.5% male, around 40% female split. Before enrollment, the patients had been treated with radiotherapy alone, temozolomide alone, or both together. Most of them had received both.

Some clones are missing from TCRdb's copy, which holds only in-frame ones; the method was immunoSEQ multiplex PCR. The sample lists about 88,000 clones, 82% seen once, with about 5.2% in the top ten. Trimming removed 3 bases at V and 3 bases at J, with 9 bases between. This CDR3 has 13 residues. Germline loops: CDR1 MGHRA, CDR2 YSYEKL. The sample's time point: baseline, week 1 (first vaccination visit). Treatment specified: pre-vaccination baseline after standard-of-care therapy. The material sequenced was PBMCs, taken from a glioma patient treated with radiotherapy, temozolomide or both. The sequence came from a man aged 40-50 years with glioma. Some clones in this sample may be carry-over from other donors' samples. The chain uses TRBV4-1 and TRBJ2-7; D gene unclear. Written as DNA, the CDR3 is TGCGCCAGCAGCCATTCCGGTGGCTACGAGCAGTACTTC. Amino acids: CASSHSGGYEQYF.